What follows are 5 T cell receptor beta chains derived from one specimen sequenced in a study of OX40 agonist ivuxolimab in advanced cancers. Clones were read by immunoSEQ multiplex PCR, and TCRdb kept only the in-frame ones, dropping some. The sample lists 8,000 to 10,000 clones, roughly 90% occurring once. The material sequenced was CD4+ or CD8+ T cells sorted from blood, taken in a trial of the OX40 agonist ivuxolimab. The receptors were gathered from an adult with an advanced solid tumor such as melanoma, head and neck, liver or kidney cancer.

V is TRBV9 and J is TRBJ2-5; 7 nucleotides line up with TRBD1. CDR1 is SGDLS and CDR2 is YYNGEE in the germline V gene. V was clipped by 0 bases and J by 2 bases; unmatched bases: 4. The CDR3 consists of 15 residues. The CDR3 is CASSVEGQAQETQYF. DNA of the CDR3: TGTGCCAGCAGCGTAGAAGGACAGGCTCAAGAGACCCAGTACTTC.

V and J are TRBV4-1 and TRBJ2-6; 10 bases align to TRBD1. V lost 4 bases to trimming and J lost 1 base; unmatched junction nucleotides: 1. The CDR3 length is 16 residues. Looked up from germline, CDR1 is MGHRA and CDR2 is YSYEKL. CDR3 sequence (DNA): TGCGCCAGCAGCCGGACAGGGGGTTCTGGGGCCAACGTCCTGACTTTC. It yields the protein CASSRTGGSGANVLTF.

The chain joins TRBV7-3 to TRBJ1-1; D is uncertain. Germline CDR1 and CDR2: SGHTA and FQGTGA. This CDR3 is built from 13 residues. Between the trimmed V and J ends, which lost 0 bases and 4 bases, there was a span of 6 bases. The CDR3 is CASSLTSATEAFF. For the CDR3, the DNA is TGTGCCAGCAGCTTAACGTCAGCCACTGAAGCTTTCTTT.

This clone was recorded once. The chain combines TRBV10-3 with TRBJ1-1; D possibly corresponds to TRBD1 (5 bases). Germline V CDR1 and CDR2: ENHRY, SYGVKD. Trimming left V 5 bases short and J 1 base short, with 11 bases between. The CDR3 extends over 14 amino acids. CDR3 region: CAISRSGSNTEAFF. The DNA for the CDR3 is TGTGCCATCAGTCGCTCAGGGTCGAACACTGAAGCTTTCTTT.

The chain is built from TRBV2 and TRBJ1-5; D call uncertain. V lost 1 base to trimming and J lost 4 bases, with 5 bases between them. The CDR3 loop spans 13 amino acids. The germline V gene has CDR1 SNHLY and CDR2 FYNNEI. The chain's CDR3 is CASSEEGNQPQHF. Written as DNA, the CDR3 is TGTGCCAGCAGTGAAGAAGGGAATCAGCCCCAGCATTTT.